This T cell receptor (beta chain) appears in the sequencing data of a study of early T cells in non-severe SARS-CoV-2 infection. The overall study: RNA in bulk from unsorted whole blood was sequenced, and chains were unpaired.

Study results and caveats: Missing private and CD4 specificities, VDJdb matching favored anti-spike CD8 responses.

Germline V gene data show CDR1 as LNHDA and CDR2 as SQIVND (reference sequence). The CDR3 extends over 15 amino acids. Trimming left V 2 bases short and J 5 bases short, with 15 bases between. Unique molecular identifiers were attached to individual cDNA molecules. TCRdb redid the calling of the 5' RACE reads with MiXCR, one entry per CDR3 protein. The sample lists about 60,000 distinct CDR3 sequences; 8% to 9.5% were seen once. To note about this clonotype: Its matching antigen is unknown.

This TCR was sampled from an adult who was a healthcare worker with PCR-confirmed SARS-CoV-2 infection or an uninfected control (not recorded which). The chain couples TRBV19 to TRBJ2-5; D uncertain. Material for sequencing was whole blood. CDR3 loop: CASSISRHGRETQYF. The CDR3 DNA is TGTGCCAGTAGTATATCGCGTCATGGCCGGGAGACCCAGTACTTC.